This is a list of T cell receptor beta chains from one sample in a study of CD8 T cells in ankylosing spondylitis. Using its own MiXCR run on the 5' RACE reads, TCRdb lists one record per CDR3 protein. The sample has 200,000 to 250,000 distinct CDR3 sequences; 8.2% are singletons. The specimen sequenced was blood, either unsorted or a sorted T cell fraction (not recorded which). The receptor source for this set is a female donor with ankylosing spondylitis or in good health (not recorded which). Both conserved end residues are part of each CDR3. A D gene is named only where the DNA matches it firmly. Size is omitted from some rows. Given values are once, few, many or a class for expanded clones.

v_gene	d_gene	abundance	j_gene	CDR3aa	CDR3nt
TRBV28	NA	many	TRBJ1-1	CASRDSSTEAFF	TGTGCCAGCAGGGACAGTTCCACTGAAGCTTTCTTT
TRBV20-1	NA	many	TRBJ2-4	CSAGRQALKNIQYF	TGCAGTGCTGGGAGACAGGCCCTTAAAAACATTCAGTACTTC
TRBV18	NA	many	TRBJ1-1	CASSEREGANTEAFF	TGTGCCAGCTCTGAACGGGAGGGCGCGAACACTGAAGCTTTCTTT
TRBV29-1	TRBD2	many	TRBJ2-7	CSVERASGSPPQYF	TGCAGCGTTGAACGGGCTAGCGGGTCCCCCCCGCAGTACTTC
TRBV5-1	NA	few	TRBJ1-6	CASSLWTESPLHF	TGCGCCAGCAGCCTCTGGACAGAATCACCCCTCCACTTT
TRBV28	TRBD1	many	TRBJ1-1	CASRGQTVNTEAFF	TGTGCCAGCAGGGGACAGACAGTGAACACTGAAGCTTTCTTT
TRBV20-1	TRBD1	many	TRBJ1-1	CSAGVGSGHQGVNTEAFF	TGCAGTGCGGGAGTGGGGTCGGGACACCAGGGGGTGAACACTGAAGCTTTCTTT
TRBV29-1	NA	many	TRBJ2-2	CSVQGRNTGELFF	TGCAGCGTACAGGGTAGGAACACCGGGGAGCTGTTTTTT
TRBV20-1	TRBD2	NA	TRBJ2-2	CSASGLSTGELFF	TGCAGTGCGTCGGGACTATCCACCGGGGAGCTGTTTTTT
TRBV20-1	TRBD2	many	TRBJ2-7	CSARDGRGGSSYEQYF	TGCAGTGCTAGAGATGGGCGGGGGGGAAGCTCCTACGAGCAGTACTTC
TRBV5-1	NA	once	TRBJ1-1	CASSLAGEDTEAFF	TGCGCCAGCAGCTTGGCCGGGGAGGACACTGAAGCTTTCTTT
TRBV7-2	TRBD2	many	TRBJ2-3	CASSLRLADTDTQYF	TGTGCCAGCAGCCTGCGACTAGCGGACACAGATACGCAGTATTTT
TRBV28	NA	many	TRBJ1-1	CASRTTGSLAAEAFF	TGTGCCAGCAGGACGACAGGATCTCTTGCGGCTGAAGCTTTCTTT
TRBV3-1	NA	many	TRBJ1-2	CASSPRQLHGHGYTF	TGTGCCAGCAGCCCACGACAGCTCCACGGCCATGGCTACACCTTC
TRBV20-1	TRBD2	many	TRBJ2-7	CSARPLAGASYEQYF	TGCAGTGCCAGGCCGCTAGCGGGAGCCTCCTACGAGCAGTACTTC
TRBV21-1	NA	many	TRBJ2-7	CASSKGQKDEQYF	TGTGCCAGCAGCAAAGGGCAGAAGGACGAGCAGTACTTC
TRBV20-1	NA	many	TRBJ1-1	CSARGEGWATEAFF	TGCAGTGCTAGAGGGGAGGGGTGGGCCACTGAAGCTTTCTTT
TRBV7-6	NA	NA	TRBJ2-1	CASIPDENNEQFF	TGTGCCAGCATCCCGGACGAAAACAATGAGCAGTTCTTC
TRBV6-6	NA	many	TRBJ1-1	CASEGGTEAFF	TGTGCCAGCGAAGGGGGCACTGAAGCTTTCTTT
TRBV29-1	NA	many	TRBJ2-7	CSVGSSEQYF	TGCAGCGTTGGTAGCTCGGAGCAGTACTTC
TRBV7-2	NA	many	TRBJ2-5	CASSLNRGETQYF	TGTGCCAGCAGCTTAAACCGGGGGGAGACCCAGTACTTC
TRBV6-1	NA	many	TRBJ1-4	CASSEWVGNEKLFF	TGTGCCAGCAGTGAATGGGTGGGGAATGAAAAACTGTTTTTT
TRBV6-2/TRBV6-3	NA	few	TRBJ2-1	CASSNRRLVSRHEQFF	TGTGCCAGCAGTAACAGAAGACTAGTGTCACGCCATGAGCAGTTCTTC
TRBV6-1	NA	many	TRBJ2-7	CASSLSGRVGNEQYF	TGTGCCAGCAGCCTCAGCGGAAGAGTGGGGAACGAGCAGTACTTC
TRBV14	NA	few	TRBJ1-2	CASSRLRGPFSYGYTF	TGTGCCAGCAGCCGCCTTAGAGGGCCTTTCAGCTATGGCTACACCTTC
TRBV20-1	TRBD1	NA	TRBJ1-5	CSALWNRGQPQHF	TGCAGTGCTTTATGGAACAGGGGACAGCCCCAGCATTTT
TRBV7-2	NA	few	TRBJ2-6	CASSLAGISGANVLTF	TGTGCCAGCAGCTTAGCGGGAATTTCTGGGGCCAACGTCCTGACTTTC
TRBV7-2	TRBD2	many	TRBJ2-1	CASTPGTSEQFF	TGTGCCAGCACCCCCGGGACTAGCGAGCAGTTCTTC
TRBV5-1	TRBD1	few	TRBJ2-6	CASSLPGTGTFPPNVLTF	TGCGCCAGCAGCCTACCCGGGACAGGGACTTTTCCTCCCAACGTCCTGACTTTC
TRBV12-3/TRBV12-4	TRBD1	many	TRBJ1-6	CASSWARGRNSPLHF	TGTGCCAGCAGTTGGGCCAGGGGGCGTAATTCACCCCTCCACTTT
TRBV20-1	NA	many	TRBJ2-7	CSARARRGPDYEQYF	TGCAGTGCTAGGGCCCGGCGGGGCCCAGACTACGAGCAGTACTTC
TRBV20-1	NA	many	TRBJ2-5	CSARLGLQETQYF	TGCAGTGCTAGACTTGGTTTGCAAGAGACCCAGTACTTC
TRBV19	NA	many	TRBJ2-3	CASSIDQGTDTQYF	TGTGCCAGTAGTATAGATCAGGGGACAGATACGCAGTATTTT
TRBV2	TRBD2	many	TRBJ2-7	CASSVSGSGYEQYF	TGTGCCAGCAGCGTTAGCGGGAGTGGGTACGAGCAGTACTTC
TRBV3-1	TRBD1	few	TRBJ1-5	CASSRAGGNNQPQHF	TGTGCCAGCAGCCGGGCAGGGGGAAACAATCAGCCCCAGCATTTT
TRBV14	TRBD2	few	TRBJ2-1	CASSQQAGVVNEQFF	TGTGCCAGCAGCCAACAAGCGGGAGTGGTGAATGAGCAGTTCTTC
TRBV6-4	NA	few	TRBJ2-2	CASRPTAFRDTGELFF	TGTGCCAGCAGACCCACGGCCTTCCGGGACACCGGGGAGCTGTTTTTT
TRBV18	NA	NA	TRBJ2-2	CASSPGTAGELFF	TGTGCCAGCTCACCAGGGACGGCCGGGGAGCTGTTTTTT
TRBV15	NA	many	TRBJ1-2	CATSRARNYGYTF	TGTGCCACCAGCAGAGCTCGGAACTATGGCTACACCTTC